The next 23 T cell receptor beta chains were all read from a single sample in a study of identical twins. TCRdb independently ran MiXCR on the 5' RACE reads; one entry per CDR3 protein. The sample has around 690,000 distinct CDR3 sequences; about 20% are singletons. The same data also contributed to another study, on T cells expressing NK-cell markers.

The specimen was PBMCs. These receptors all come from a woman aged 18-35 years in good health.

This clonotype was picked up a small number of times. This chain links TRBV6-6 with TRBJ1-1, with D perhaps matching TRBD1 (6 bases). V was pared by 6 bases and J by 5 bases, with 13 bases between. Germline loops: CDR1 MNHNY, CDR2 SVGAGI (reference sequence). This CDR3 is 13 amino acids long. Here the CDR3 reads CASREQGLTEAFF. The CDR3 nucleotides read TGTGCCAGCAGGGAACAGGGTCTGACTGAAGCTTTCTTT.

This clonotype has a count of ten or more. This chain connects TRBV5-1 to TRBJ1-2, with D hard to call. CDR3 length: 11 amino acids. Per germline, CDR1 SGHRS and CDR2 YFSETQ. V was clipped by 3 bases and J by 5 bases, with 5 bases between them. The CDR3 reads CASSSEYGYTF. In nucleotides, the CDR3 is TGCGCCAGCAGCTCGGAGTATGGCTACACCTTC.

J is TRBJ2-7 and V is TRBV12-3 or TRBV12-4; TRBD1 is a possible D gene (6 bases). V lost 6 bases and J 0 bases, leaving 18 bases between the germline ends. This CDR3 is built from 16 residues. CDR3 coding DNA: TGTGCCAGCAGCCTCACAGGGAACCCTAGCTCCTACGAGCAGTACTTC. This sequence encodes CASSLTGNPSSYEQYF.

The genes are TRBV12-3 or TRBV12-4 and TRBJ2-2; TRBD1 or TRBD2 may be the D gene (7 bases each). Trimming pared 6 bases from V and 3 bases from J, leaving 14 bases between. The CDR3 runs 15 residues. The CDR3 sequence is CASRPRGTDTGELFF. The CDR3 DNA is TGTGCCAGCAGGCCGCGGGGGACAGACACCGGGGAGCTGTTTTTT.

The CDR3 sequence is CSASQGKQETQYF. DNA of the CDR3: TGCAGTGCTAGTCAGGGGAAACAAGAGACCCAGTACTTC. The chain combines TRBV20-1 with TRBJ2-5; D may be TRBD1 (6 bases). V was shortened by 3 bases and J by 2 bases, with 10 bases between the two germline ends. Per the germline V gene, CDR1 is DFQATT and CDR2 is SNEGSKA (reference sequence). The CDR3 consists of 13 residues.

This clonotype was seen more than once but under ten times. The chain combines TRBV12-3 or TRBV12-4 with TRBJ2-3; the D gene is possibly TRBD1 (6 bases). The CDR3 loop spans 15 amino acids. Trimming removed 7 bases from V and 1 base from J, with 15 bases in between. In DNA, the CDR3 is TGTGCCAGCACTGACCCGGGACATCGCACAGATACGCAGTATTTT. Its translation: CASTDPGHRTDTQYF.

The CDR3: CASSPPGLWFF. The CDR3, as DNA: TGTGCCAGTTCCCCCCCGGGACTATGGTTCTTC. The chain carries TRBV12-3 or TRBV12-4 and TRBJ2-1; 7 bases fit TRBD2. The CDR3 consists of 11 residues. V trimming: 9 bases; J trimming: 15 bases; junction bases outside the gene matches: 11.

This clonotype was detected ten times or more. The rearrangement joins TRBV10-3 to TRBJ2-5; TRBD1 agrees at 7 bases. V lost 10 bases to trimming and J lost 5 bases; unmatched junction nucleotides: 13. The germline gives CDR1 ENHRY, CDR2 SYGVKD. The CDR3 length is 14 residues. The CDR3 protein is CATVEQGISETQYF. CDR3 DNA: TGTGCCACGGTAGAACAGGGGATTTCGGAGACCCAGTACTTC.

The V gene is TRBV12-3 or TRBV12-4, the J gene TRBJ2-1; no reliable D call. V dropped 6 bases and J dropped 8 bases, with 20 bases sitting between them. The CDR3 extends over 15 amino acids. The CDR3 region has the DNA TGTGCCAGCAGCCCCCCCCCGTGGTGGTCTTATGAGCAGTTCTTC. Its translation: CASSPPPWWSYEQFF.

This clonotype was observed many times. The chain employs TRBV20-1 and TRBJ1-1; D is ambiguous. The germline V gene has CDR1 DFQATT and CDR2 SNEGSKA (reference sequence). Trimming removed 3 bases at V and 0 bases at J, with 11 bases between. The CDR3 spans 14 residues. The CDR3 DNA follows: TGCAGTGCTAGGAGTGACATCCTGAACACTGAAGCTTTCTTT. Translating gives CSARSDILNTEAFF.

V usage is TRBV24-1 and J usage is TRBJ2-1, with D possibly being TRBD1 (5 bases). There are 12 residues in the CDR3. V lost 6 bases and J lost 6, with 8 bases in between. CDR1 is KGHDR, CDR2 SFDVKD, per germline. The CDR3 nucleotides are TGTGCCACCAGTTCTCAGGGCAATGAGCAGTTCTTC. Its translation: CATSSQGNEQFF.

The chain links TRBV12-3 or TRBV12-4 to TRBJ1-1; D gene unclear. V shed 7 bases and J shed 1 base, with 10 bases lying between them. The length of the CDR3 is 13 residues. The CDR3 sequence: CASTLAGNTEAFF. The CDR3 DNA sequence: TGTGCCAGCACCCTCGCGGGGAACACTGAAGCTTTCTTT.

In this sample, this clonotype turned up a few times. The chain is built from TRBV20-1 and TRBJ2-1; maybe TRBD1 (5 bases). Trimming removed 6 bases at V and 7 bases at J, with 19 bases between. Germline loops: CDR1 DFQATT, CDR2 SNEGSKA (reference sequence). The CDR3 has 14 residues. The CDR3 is CSAQKGPGWNEQFF. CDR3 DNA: TGCAGTGCCCAAAAGGGGCCCGGTTGGAATGAGCAGTTCTTC.

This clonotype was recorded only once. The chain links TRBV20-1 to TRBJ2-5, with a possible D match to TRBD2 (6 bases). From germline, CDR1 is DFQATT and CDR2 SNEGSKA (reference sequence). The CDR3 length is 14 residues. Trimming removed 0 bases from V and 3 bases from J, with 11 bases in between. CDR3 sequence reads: CSAREGTLKETQYF. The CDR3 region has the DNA TGCAGTGCTAGAGAGGGGACTCTTAAAGAGACCCAGTACTTC.

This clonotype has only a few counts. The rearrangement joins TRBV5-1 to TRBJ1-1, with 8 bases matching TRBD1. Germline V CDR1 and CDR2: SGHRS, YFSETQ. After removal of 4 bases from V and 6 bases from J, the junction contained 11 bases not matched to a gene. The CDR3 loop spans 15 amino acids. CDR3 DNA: TGCGCCAGCAGCCTTAGACAGGGGATGTTGTCTGAAGCTTTCTTT. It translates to CASSLRQGMLSEAFF.

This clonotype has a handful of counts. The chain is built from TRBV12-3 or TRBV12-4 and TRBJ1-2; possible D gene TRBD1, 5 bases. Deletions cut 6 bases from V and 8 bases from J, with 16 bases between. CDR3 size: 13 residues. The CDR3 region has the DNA TGTGCCAGCAGCCTACGACAGCCTCCCGGCTACACCTTC. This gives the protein CASSLRQPPGYTF.

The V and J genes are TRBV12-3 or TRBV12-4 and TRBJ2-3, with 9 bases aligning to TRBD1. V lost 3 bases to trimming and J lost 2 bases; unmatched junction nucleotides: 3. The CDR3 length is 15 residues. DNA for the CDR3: TGTGCCAGCAGTTTGGGGGACAGGGCCACAGATACGCAGTATTTT. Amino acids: CASSLGDRATDTQYF.

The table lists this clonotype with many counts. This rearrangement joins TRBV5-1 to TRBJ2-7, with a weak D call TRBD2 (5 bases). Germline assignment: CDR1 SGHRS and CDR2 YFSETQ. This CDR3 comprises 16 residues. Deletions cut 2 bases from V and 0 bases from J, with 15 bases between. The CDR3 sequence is CASSFLLTGSSYEQYF. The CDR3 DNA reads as TGCGCCAGCAGCTTCCTGTTGACTGGGAGCTCCTACGAGCAGTACTTC.

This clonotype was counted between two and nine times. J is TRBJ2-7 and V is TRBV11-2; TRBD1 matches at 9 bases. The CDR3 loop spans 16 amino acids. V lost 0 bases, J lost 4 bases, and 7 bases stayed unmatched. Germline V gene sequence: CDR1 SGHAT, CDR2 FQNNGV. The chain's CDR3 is CASSLEGTGTSYEQYF. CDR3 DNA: TGTGCCAGCAGCTTAGAGGGGACAGGGACCTCATACGAGCAGTACTTC. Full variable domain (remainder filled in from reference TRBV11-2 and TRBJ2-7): EAGVAQSPRYKIIEKRQSVAFWCNPISGHATLYWYQQILGQGPKLLIQFQNNGVVDDSQLPKDRFSAERLKGVDSTLKIQPAKLEDSAVYLCASSLEGTGTSYEQYFGPGTRLTVT.

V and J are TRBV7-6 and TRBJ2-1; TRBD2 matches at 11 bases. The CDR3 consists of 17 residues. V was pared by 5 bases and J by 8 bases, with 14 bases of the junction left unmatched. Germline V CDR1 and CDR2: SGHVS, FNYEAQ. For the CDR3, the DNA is TGTGCCAGCAGCGGTCCCGTAGCGGGAGGGCCGGGCTATGAGCAGTTCTTC. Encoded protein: CASSGPVAGGPGYEQFF.

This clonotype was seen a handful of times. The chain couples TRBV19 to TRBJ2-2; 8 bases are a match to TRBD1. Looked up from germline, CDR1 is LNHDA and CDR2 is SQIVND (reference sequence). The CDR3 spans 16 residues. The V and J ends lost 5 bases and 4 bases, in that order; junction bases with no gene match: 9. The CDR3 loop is CASSPIWTGFTGELFF. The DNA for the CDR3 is TGTGCCAGTAGTCCCATCTGGACAGGGTTCACCGGGGAGCTGTTTTTT.

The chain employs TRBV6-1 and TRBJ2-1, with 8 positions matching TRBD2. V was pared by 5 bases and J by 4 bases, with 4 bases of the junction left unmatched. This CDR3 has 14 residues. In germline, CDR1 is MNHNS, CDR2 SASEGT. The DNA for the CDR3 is TGTGCCAGCAGTCCTGAGCGGGAGTACAATGAGCAGTTCTTC. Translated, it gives CASSPEREYNEQFF.

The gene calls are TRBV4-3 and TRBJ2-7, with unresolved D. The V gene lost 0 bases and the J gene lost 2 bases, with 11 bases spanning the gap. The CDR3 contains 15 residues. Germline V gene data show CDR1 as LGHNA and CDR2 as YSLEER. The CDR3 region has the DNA TGCGCCAGCAGCCAAGAACCTGCCTATGCCTACGAGCAGTACTTC. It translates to CASSQEPAYAYEQYF.